This T cell receptor beta chain was observed in a study of T-cell memory formation after mild COVID-19. Looking at the study overall: TCR clusters showed largely donor specificity.

TCRdb itself ran the 5' RACE reads through MiXCR, one entry per CDR3 protein. The data contain hundreds of thousands of distinct CDR3 sequences, roughly 15% of them singletons. Trimming shortened V by 4 bases and J by 5 bases, and 15 bases separated the two germline ends. The CDR3 is 14 residues long. Looked up from germline, CDR1 is SGHRS and CDR2 is YFSETQ. A note on this clonotype: The antigen is undetermined.

Study results and limitations: The study found balanced CD4/CD8 in clones contracting day 15 to 85 and a CD4+ lean in later expanders. There were some responding clones in pre-infection memory, which suggested that cross-reactive memory had joined.

Sequencing was done on a sample of PBMCs or a T cell subset sorted from them (not recorded which). The source of this sequence is a man aged 18 to 30 who had mild COVID-19 (a few samples of this study predate the infection). Cell type and time point are not known. The V and J genes are TRBV5-1 and TRBJ1-2; a possible D gene is TRBD1 (5 bases). The CDR3 is CASSTQGGGYGYTF. The CDR3 region has the DNA TGCGCCAGCAGCACGCAGGGAGGAGGGTATGGCTACACCTTC.